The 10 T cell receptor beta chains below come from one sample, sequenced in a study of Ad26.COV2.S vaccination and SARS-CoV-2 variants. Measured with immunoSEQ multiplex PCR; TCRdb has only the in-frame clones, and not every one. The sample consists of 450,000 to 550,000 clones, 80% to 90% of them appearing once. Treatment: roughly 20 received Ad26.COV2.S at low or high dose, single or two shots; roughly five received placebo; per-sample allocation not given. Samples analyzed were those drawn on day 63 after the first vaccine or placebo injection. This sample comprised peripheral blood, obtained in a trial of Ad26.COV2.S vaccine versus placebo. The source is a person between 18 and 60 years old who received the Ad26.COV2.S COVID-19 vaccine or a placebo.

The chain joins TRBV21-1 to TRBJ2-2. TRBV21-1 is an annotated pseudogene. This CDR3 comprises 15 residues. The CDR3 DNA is TGTGCCAGCAGCAAAGAGGGTAAGGCAGCCGGGGAGCTGTTTTTT. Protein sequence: CASSKEGKAAGELFF.

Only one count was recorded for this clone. The CDR3 reads CASSPSLAGGPTDTQYF. The CDR3 coding sequence is TGCGCCAGCAGCCCTTCCTTAGCGGGGGGGCCGACAGATACGCAGTATTTT. The chain links TRBV4-3 to TRBJ2-3; 11 positions agree with TRBD2. CDR3 length: 17 amino acids. Germline V lookup: CDR1 LGHNA, CDR2 YSLEER. The trim removed 4 bases at V and 3 bases at J, leaving 9 bases unmatched.

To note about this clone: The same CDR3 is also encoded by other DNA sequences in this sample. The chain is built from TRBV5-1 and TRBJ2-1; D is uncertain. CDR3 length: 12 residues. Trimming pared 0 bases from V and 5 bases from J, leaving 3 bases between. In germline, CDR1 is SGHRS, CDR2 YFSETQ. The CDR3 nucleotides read TGCGCCAGCAGCTTGGAGGACAATGAGCAGTTCTTC. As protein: CASSLEDNEQFF.

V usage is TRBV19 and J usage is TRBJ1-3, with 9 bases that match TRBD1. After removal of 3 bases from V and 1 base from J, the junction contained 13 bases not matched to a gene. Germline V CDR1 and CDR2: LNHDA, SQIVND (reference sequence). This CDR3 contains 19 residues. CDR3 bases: TGTGCCAGTAGTATGCCGGGACAGGGATTGTCTTATTCTGGAAACACCATATATTTT. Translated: CASSMPGQGLSYSGNTIYF.

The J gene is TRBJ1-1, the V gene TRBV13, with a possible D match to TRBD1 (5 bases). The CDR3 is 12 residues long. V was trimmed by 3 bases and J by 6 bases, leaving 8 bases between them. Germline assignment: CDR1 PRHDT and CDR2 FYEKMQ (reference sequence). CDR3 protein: CASSLQGSEAFF. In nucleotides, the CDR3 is TGTGCCAGCAGCTTGCAGGGCTCTGAAGCTTTCTTT.

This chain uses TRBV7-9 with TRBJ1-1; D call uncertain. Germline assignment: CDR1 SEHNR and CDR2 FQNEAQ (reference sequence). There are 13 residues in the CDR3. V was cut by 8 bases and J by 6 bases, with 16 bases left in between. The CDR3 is CASGGAGGPEAFF. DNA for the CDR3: TGTGCCAGCGGAGGCGCGGGAGGGCCTGAAGCTTTCTTT.

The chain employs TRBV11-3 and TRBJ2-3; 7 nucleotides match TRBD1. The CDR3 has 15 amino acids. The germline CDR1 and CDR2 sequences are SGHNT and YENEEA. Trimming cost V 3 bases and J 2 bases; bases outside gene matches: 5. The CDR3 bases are TGTGCCAGCAGCTTCCAACAGGGGTCCACAGATACGCAGTATTTT. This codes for CASSFQQGSTDTQYF.

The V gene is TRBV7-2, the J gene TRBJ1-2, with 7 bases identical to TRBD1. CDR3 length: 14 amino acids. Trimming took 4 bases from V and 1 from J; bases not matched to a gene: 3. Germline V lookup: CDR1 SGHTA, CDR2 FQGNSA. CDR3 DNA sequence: TGTGCCAGCAGCTCCGACAGGGTTAACTATGGCTACACCTTC. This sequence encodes CASSSDRVNYGYTF.

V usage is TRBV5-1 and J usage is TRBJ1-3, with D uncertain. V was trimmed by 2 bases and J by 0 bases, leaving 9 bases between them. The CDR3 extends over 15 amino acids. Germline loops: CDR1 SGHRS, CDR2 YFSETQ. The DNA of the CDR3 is TGCGCCAGCAGCTTATCCTGGCTCTCTGGAAACACCATATATTTT. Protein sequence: CASSLSWLSGNTIYF.

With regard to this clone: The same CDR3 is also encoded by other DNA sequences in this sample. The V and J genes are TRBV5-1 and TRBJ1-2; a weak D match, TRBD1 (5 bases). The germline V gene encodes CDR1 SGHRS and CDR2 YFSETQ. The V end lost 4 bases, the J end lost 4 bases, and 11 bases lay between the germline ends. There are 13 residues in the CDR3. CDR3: CASSLGLFYGYTF. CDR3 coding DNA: TGCGCCAGCAGCCTGGGACTTTTCTATGGCTACACCTTC.